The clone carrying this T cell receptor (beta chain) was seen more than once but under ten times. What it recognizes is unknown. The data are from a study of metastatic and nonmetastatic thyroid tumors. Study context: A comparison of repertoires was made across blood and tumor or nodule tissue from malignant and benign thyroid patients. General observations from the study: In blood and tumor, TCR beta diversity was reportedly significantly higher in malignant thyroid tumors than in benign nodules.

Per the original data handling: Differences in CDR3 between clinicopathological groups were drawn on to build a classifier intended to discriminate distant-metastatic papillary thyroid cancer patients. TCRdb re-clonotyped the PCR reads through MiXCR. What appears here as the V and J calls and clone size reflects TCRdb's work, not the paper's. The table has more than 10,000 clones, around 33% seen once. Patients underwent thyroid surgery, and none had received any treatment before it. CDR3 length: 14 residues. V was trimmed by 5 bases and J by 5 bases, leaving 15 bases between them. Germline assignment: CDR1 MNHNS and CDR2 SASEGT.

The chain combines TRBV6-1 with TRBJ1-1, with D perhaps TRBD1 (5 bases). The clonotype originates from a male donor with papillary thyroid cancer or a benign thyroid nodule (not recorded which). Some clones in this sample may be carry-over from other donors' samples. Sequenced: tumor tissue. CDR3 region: CASSPHGAGTEAFF. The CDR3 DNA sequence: TGTGCCAGCAGTCCCCATGGGGCTGGGACTGAAGCTTTCTTT.